A single T cell receptor beta chain is shown here with its context. This clonotype was recorded a few times. Its recognized antigen is unknown. Base quality data are lacking; no much larger clone is found one base away. From cysteine to phenylalanine, the CDR3 is 14 amino acids long. Only the CDR3 region is kept as DNA, spanning 42 bases read in frame from base 1. From the germline V gene (reference sequence), CDR1 is DFQATT and CDR2 is SNEGSKA. V and J are trimmed by 3 bases and 5 bases, and the gene matches miss 5 bases of the junction. The data were obtained in a study of T cells in Graves' hyperthyroidism and ophthalmopathy (dated by TCRdb to between 2018 and 2021). For the wider study: Peripheral blood samples were taken at initial diagnosis, before any treatment was given. To identify distinguishing TCR V-J signatures, a discovery cohort of about 100 patients was used, comprising 43 with Graves' ophthalmopathy and around 60 with stable Graves' hyperthyroidism. Prospective prediction of ophthalmopathy was tested in an independent validation cohort consisting of some 18 hyperthyroidism patients and approximately 16 patients who later progressed to ophthalmopathy. The 75 to 100 discovery patients were randomly split 7:3 into training and test sets. The study also compared thyroid tissue and blood T-cell repertoires from several Graves' hyperthyroidism patients. After sampling, hyperthyroidism patients received methimazole starting at 30 mg daily, and ophthalmopathy patients received high-dose intravenous methylprednisolone. According to the paper, TCR Vbeta CDR3 sequencing was carried out on approximately 140 peripheral blood samples, which came from approximately 43 ophthalmopathy, around 75 hyperthyroidism and approximately 17 progressor patients. Study-level results and caveats: Sample size was not statistically predetermined, and investigators were not blinded to group allocation. Blood samples also contained most of the expanded thyroid clonotypes (frequency above 0.001), which suggests that blood repertoires may reflect thyroid immune responses. In validation, progression to ophthalmopathy was predicted by the model with nearly 71% sensitivity and approximately 78% specificity, a median of 6.5 months before onset. A model built on a 13 V-J signature distinguished ophthalmopathy from stable hyperthyroidism, reaching 87.88% sensitivity and about 81% specificity in cross-validation and 80%/75% in testing.

A patient counted as having stable Graves' hyperthyroidism if no progression to ophthalmopathy occurred over 18 months of follow-up. Hyperthyroidism patients were newly diagnosed, with disease duration under 2 months, and aged 18 to 65 years. Exclusion was applied to patients with uncontrolled infections, other autoimmune diseases, pregnancy or lactation. Diagnoses were based on clinical symptoms, serum thyroxine and TRAb, thyroid ultrasound and orbital computed tomography. Ficoll-Paque density gradient centrifugation was used to isolate PBMCs from around 10 ml of fresh peripheral blood. Total RNA was extracted with Trizol reagent, and quality was checked on an Agilent 2100 Bioanalyzer. The TCR beta CDR3 regions were amplified from RNA transcripts. A first-round RT-PCR of the TCR CDR3 used the HTBI primer set with the Qiagen OneStep RT-PCR kit. A second multiplex PCR round built the libraries, followed by size selection and purification. Libraries were sequenced paired-end with 100 bp reads on an Illumina HiSeq2000. Regarding the original processing steps: SOAPnuke was used to process the raw data, with reads discarded if the reads contained adapters or uncalled bases, had a mean Phred below 15, or lacked an exact constant-primer or identifier match. High-quality paired reads were merged with COPE v1.2.5, and unique nucleotide sequences were defined as clonotypes. MiTCR v1.1 was used to align the clonotypes against IMGT TRBV, TRBD and TRBJ reference segments. Only V-J combinations with frequency above 0.0001, covering 99% to 99.2% of repertoires, were analysed. A TCS score was defined as the ratio between F50 (clonal expansion) and ExV (chaos), using BLOSUM62-based TCRdist between CDR3 peptides within each V-J. Welch's t-statistics and random forest reduced around 550 V-J features to roughly 13, which were used in a naive Bayes classifier (R e1071). The similarity between thyroid and blood repertoires was quantified using the Morisita-Horn index. The public reads were quality trimmed at Q25 with fastp and then assembled into clones with MiXCR by TCRdb, keeping productive beta chains. Each entry merges the rows of one CDR3 protein and shows their most common DNA and genes. The V and J calls reflect TCRdb's pipeline rather than the authors' work. Present in this sample are 800,000 or so distinct CDR3 sequences, more than 30% of which were seen just once. Approximately 8.7% of the sample is taken by the ten largest.

The chain is made from TRBV20-1 and TRBJ2-2, with 8 bases aligning to TRBD2. This TCR derives from a man between 18 and 29 years old with Graves' hyperthyroidism. The source material was blood. The CDR3 reads as follows: CSARRLAGTGELFF. The nucleotides read TGCAGTGCTAGGCGGCTAGCGGGTACCGGGGAGCTGTTTTTT.